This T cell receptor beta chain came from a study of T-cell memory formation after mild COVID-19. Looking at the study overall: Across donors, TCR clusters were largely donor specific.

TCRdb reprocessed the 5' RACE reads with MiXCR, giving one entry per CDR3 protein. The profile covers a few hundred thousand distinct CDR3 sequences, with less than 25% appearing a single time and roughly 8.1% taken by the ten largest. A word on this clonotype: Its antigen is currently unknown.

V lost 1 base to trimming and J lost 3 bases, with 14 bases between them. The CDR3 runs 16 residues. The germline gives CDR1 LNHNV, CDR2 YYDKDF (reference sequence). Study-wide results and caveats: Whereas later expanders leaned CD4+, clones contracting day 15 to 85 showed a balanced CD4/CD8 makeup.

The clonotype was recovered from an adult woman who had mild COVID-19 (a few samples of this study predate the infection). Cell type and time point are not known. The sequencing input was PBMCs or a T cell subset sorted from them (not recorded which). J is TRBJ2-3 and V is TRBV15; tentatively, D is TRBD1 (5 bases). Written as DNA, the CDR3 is TGTGCCACCAGCAGAGCGATCGTGGGGCCGACAGATACGCAGTATTTT. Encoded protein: CATSRAIVGPTDTQYF.